This T cell receptor (beta chain) was identified in a study of T cell repertoires in cytomegalovirus infection (dated by TCRdb to the late 2010s). Study-wide context: Donor HLA type was relevant to the analysis, as public TCR beta signatures indicated carriage of CMV infection together with the matching HLA type. Findings and caveats that apply to the study as a whole: The ex vivo response was dominated by HLA-C-restricted CMV-specific TCR beta clonotypes, which also provided the single most frequent clonotype in two of eight donors. In both this cohort and an independent roughly 350-donor cohort, the cumulative frequency of public TCR beta family members distinguished carriers of CMV infection plus the relevant HLA type.

The reads were generated on an Illumina HiSeq 1500. TCRdb reworked the public reads: Q25 trimming with fastp, MiXCR clone assembly, productive beta chains retained. When rows share a CDR3 protein, they turn into one entry using the most common DNA and genes. This sample has roughly 180,000 distinct CDR3 sequences in its table, and over 25% of those were observed once. The ten largest clones add up to roughly 29% of the sample. This clonotype was counted a few times. Its antigen is unknown. No base quality information exists; no much larger clone differs at one position. The CDR3 starts with the cysteine, ends with the phenylalanine, and has 15 residues. Only the CDR3 region is kept as DNA, spanning 45 bases read in frame from base 1. V and J lose 0 bases and 2 bases, and a span of 10 bases separates them. CDR1 and CDR2, looked up from the germline V gene, are MNHEY and SVGEGT.

The source of this sequence is a human donor in good health (CMV status not recorded). Some clones in this sample may be carry-over from other donors' samples. The chain employs TRBV6-2 or TRBV6-3 and TRBJ2-5, with an unclear D gene assignment. The sample comprised PBMCs. The CDR3: CASSYSTARQETQYF. The nucleotides are TGTGCCAGCAGTTACTCAACAGCGAGGCAAGAGACCCAGTACTTC.